Here is one T cell receptor beta chain with its context. Its specific antigen is unknown. No base-level quality is on record; no much larger clone is a single base apart. These data belong to a study of cytomegalovirus exposure and HLA in healthy donors (dated by TCRdb to about 2017). Turning to the overall study: According to an earlier analysis of several hundred of the donors, roughly 180 million T cells yielded 117 million unique TCR beta sequences and approximately 300 Gb of sequence data. Rather than drawing on any new phenotypic data, the later analysis identified candidate immune exposures from TCR beta sequences and the way those sequences occurred across donors. A later analysis re-analyzed previously published TCR beta repertoires from roughly 600 donors and added high-resolution HLA genotyping to study TCR occurrence patterns. Typing coverage varied by locus: roughly 629-630 donors for A, B, C, DRB1 and DQB1; roughly 500 for DQA1; more than 600 for DPA1; approximately 490 for DPB1. The T cell repertoires of 550 to 850 subjects were profiled by immunosequencing and related to cytomegalovirus serostatus. The study was designed to test whether signatures of past pathogen exposure could be identified by cataloging public T cell receptors. All discovery cohort repertoires had been generated on a single sequencing platform. To decide whether each TCR beta V gene segment behaved as functional or pseudogenic, an earlier analysis of approximately 590 of the donors relied on high-throughput TCR beta sequencing. Among some 400 genotyped donors of the cohort, an average of around 250,000 unique TCR beta nucleotide sequences was sequenced per donor, of which approximately 19% were non-productive. An early release covering roughly 580 HLA-typed donors comprised 300 to 350 gigabases of sequencing data and roughly 85 million unique TCR sequences. A later genetic analysis took genome-wide SNP genotypes for about three fifths of the 666 donors and used that subset as a discovery cohort. Along with the roughly 700-subject first cohort, a separate validation cohort of 120 different subjects was used. A handful of DR-DQ haplotypes were handled as single units for association and clustering because linkage in the cohort was strong. Among the 398 genotyped donors, under 90% belonged to the genetic ancestry cluster associated with self-reported Caucasian donors. Both class I and class II loci were covered by HLA typing, at four-digit resolution. Donor age, sex, ethnicity and CMV serostatus were collected together with the repertoire data. To predict cytomegalovirus infection status, the study brought together high-throughput TCR immunosequencing, statistical association of individual TCRs with disease status, and machine learning.

Library construction relied on the immunoSEQ multiplex PCR assay. The multiplex PCR relied on a mix of 60 forward primers for TCR Vbeta segments and 13 reverse primers for TCR Jbeta segments. The CDR3 region of rearranged TCR beta genes was amplified from genomic DNA by a multiplex PCR assay. The Illumina HiSeq System was used to sequence the amplified TCR beta libraries as 87-base-pair reads. Per the authors' processing: Across the roughly 700 repertoires, a later analysis counted approximately 83 million unique TCR beta chains, roughly 11 million of which were shared by at least two donors. Raw reads were error-corrected and collapsed into unique sequences with a nearest-neighbor algorithm that merged closely related sequences to remove PCR and sequencing errors. To assign V, D and J gene segments, CDR3 sequences were aligned to IMGT reference sequences. Each retained sequence needed at least a six-nucleotide match to both a V gene segment and a J gene segment. Rearrangements were called productive when the CDR3 lacked stop codons and stayed in frame with V and J; all others were non-productive. Following IMGT convention, CDR3 was defined as the stretch from the second conserved V-encoded cysteine to the conserved J-encoded phenylalanine. The earlier analysis of 500 to 750 of the donors excluded any sequence lacking an unambiguous match to a single V gene segment. In an earlier analysis of roughly 600 of the donors, a V segment was called functional when productive rearrangements were above 56.7%, and segregating when the standard deviation between donors exceeded 5%. To diagnose cytomegalovirus status from the catalog of TCR beta chain sequences, a statistical classification framework was built. In a later analysis, V and J genes were assigned by comparing TCR nucleotide sequences against IMGT/GENE-DB human TR gene sequences. The TCRdist pipeline was used in a later analysis to assign CDR3 sequences and most-parsimonious VDJ recombination scenarios. In a later analysis, every TCR beta chain was defined by the combination of its CDR3 amino acid sequence and its V-gene family, and reads without a unique V-gene family were dropped. To address suspected cross-contamination and a sequencing artifact, a later analysis removed 592 highly shared, low-generation-probability nucleotide sequences. In a later analysis, a clonal expansion index for each public chain was calculated from normalized within-repertoire ranks of inferred template counts. A later analysis computed generation probabilities with a VDJ recombination model fitted to out-of-frame rearrangements, and checked the results against IGoR. A later analysis scored TCR-TCR, TCR-HLA and TCR-CMV co-occurrence with hypergeometric tests, applying a repertoire-size bias correction to TCR pairs. To estimate false discovery rates, a later analysis permuted the HLA or CMV assignments 20 times. In a later analysis, co-occurring TCRs were grouped using DBSCAN, and TCRdist sequence similarity was added for clustering within HLA-allele-positive subsets. For co-occurrence clustering, repertoires with fewer than 30,000 or more than 120,000 public chains were excluded, along with roughly 5 repertoires with anomalous nucleotide sharing. TCRdb took this table from immuneACCESS and kept in-frame rearrangements with V and J called. Such tables lack part of the clones; where checked against another copy, unresolved V genes explain under half of the gap, and the rest is unexplained. V and J calls and clone size are those listed in that table; D and trimming were worked out from the DNA. The sample profile shows 250,000 or so clones; about nine tenths of them were found once. About 1.7% of the sample is held by the ten biggest clonotypes.

In total, roughly 670 healthy bone marrow donors made up the cohort. At the time of sampling, all cohort members were nominally healthy, though unrecorded immune exposures were likely present. The donor tested CMV seronegative and was one of the 352 seronegative cohort members. A peripheral blood sample was provided by each donor, and peripheral blood mononuclear cells were used for TCR beta sequencing. The Qiagen DNeasy Blood Extraction Kit was used to extract genomic DNA from the blood cell samples. Cut back by 7 bases and 0 bases, the V and J ends lie 7 bases apart. The germline V gene supplies CDR1 WSHSY and CDR2 SAAADI. From its cysteine to its phenylalanine, the CDR3 spans 13 amino acids. Only the CDR3 portion is preserved as DNA: 39 bases, with reading frame beginning at the first base. The research as a whole found: While some public TCRs were present in many individuals, most TCR sequences turned up only very rarely across donors. A further reported finding was that TCR beta sequences accurately predicted the HLA-A and HLA-B alleles for most subjects in the first cohort. A later analysis reported that several top co-occurrence clusters appeared linked to parvovirus B19, influenza, CMV and Epstein-Barr virus. In a later genetic analysis, a missense DCLRE1C variant was associated with V-gene and J-gene trimming of TCR beta chains, and the association was replicated in an independent cohort. A later analysis found that most CMV-associated TCR beta chains appeared HLA-restricted, with HLA associations seemingly driven largely by CMV exposure. Specific HLA alleles were associated with over 15,000 TCR beta sequences at a false discovery rate of 0.05 in a later analysis. In a later analysis, HLA-associated TCR beta chains were found to be more clonally expanded and to have lower generation probabilities than equally common non-associated chains. In vitro tests confirmed that a few of the cytomegalovirus-associated TCR beta chains recognize cytomegalovirus antigens. Assigning TCR associations to individual alleles was difficult when HLA alleles, especially DR and DQ, strongly co-occurred. Only TCR beta chains were sequenced in this cohort, and the absence of alpha or paired-chain data limited detectable features. The earlier analysis of fewer than 750 of the donors excluded seventeen rarely observed V segments, including chromosome 9 orphons, because counts were too low. According to a later genetic analysis, donors in an Asian-associated ancestry cluster had fewer N-insertions in productive TCRs than the approximately 710-donor mean. Sequencing depth was assumed to be roughly uniform across donors in the presence/absence analyses, though that assumption may not hold. A later analysis found that TCR association rates varied across HLA loci, with DRB1 alleles showing the most associated TCRs and HLA-C alleles the fewest. A cluster of highly shared sequence variants was judged likely to be a technical artifact of the sequencing pipeline. For the cohort, immune exposure information was limited to CMV serostatus. In the study, some 180 TCR beta chains were listed as associated with cytomegalovirus. Because some donors lacked HLA typing at each locus, the association tests relied only on the typed subset. The authors suggested that the approach could potentially be extended to other disease states and immunological phenotypes. Correlated functional status among segregating V segments might be attributable to linkage disequilibrium, but an unknown experimental factor could not be ruled out. An earlier analysis of around 540 of the donors showed that most TCR beta V segments appeared in productive rearrangements either about 87% or about 30% of the time, which broadly matched IMGT annotations. The classifier was reported to diagnose cytomegalovirus status with high specificity and sensitivity in both the original and validation cohorts. The 87-base-pair reads could not distinguish some IMGT-functional V segments, including TRBV6-2 and TRBV6-3, so those segments were excluded.

This chain joins TRBV10-2 to TRBJ2-1, with TRBD1 tentatively as D gene (6 bases match). The sequence derives from a girl aged 2 to 10 in good health and CMV-seronegative. Sequenced input: PBMCs. The CDR3 protein sequence reads: CASTGDSYNEQFF. The DNA sequence is given as TGCGCCAGCACAGGGGACTCCTACAATGAGCAGTTCTTC.